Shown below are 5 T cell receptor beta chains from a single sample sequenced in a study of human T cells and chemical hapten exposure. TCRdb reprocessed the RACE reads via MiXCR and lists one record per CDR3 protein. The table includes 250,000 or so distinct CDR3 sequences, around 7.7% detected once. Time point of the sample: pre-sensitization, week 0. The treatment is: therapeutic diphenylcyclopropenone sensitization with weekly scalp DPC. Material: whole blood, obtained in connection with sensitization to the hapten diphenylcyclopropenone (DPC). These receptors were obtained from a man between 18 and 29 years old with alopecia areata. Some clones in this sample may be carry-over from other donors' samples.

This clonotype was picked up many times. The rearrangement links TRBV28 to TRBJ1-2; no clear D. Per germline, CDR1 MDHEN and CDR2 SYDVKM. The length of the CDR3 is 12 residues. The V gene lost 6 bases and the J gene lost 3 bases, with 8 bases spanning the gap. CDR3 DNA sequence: TGTGCCAGCAGCCCTGAGGACTATGGCTACACCTTC. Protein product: CASSPEDYGYTF.

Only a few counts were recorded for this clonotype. This CDR3 reads CASSLDQATDTQYF. The CDR3 nucleotides read TGTGCCAGCAGCTTAGATCAGGCCACAGATACGCAGTATTTT. The V gene is TRBV7-2, the J gene TRBJ2-3; D not resolved. The CDR3 covers 14 residues. Trimming took 1 base from V and 2 from J, leaving 7 bases between them. Germline V gene data show CDR1 as SGHTA and CDR2 as FQGNSA.

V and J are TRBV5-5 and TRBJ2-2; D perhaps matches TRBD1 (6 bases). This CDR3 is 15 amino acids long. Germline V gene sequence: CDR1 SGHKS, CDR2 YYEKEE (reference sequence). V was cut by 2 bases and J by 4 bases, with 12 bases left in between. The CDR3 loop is CASSFEWTATGELFF. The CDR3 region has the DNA TGTGCCAGCAGCTTCGAATGGACAGCCACCGGGGAGCTGTTTTTT.

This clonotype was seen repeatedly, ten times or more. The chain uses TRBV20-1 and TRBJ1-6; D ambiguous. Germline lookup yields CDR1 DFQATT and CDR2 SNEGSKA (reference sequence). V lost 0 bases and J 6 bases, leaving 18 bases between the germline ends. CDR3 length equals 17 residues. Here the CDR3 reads CSARDGHRSEGNSPLHF. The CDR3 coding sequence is TGCAGTGCTAGAGATGGGCACCGCTCTGAGGGTAATTCACCCCTCCACTTT.

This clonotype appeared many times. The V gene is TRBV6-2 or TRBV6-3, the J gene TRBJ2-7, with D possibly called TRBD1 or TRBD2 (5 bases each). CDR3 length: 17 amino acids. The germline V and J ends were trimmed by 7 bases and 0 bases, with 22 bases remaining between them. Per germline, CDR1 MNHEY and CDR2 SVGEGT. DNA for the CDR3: TGTGCCAGCACTACTTCGTCGGGGCTCCTCGTCTCCTACGAGCAGTACTTC. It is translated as CASTTSSGLLVSYEQYF.